This T cell receptor (beta chain) was sequenced for a study of cytomegalovirus exposure and HLA in healthy donors. Study findings and constraints: Analysis performed later found 16,951 TCR beta sequences associated with HLA alleles at 0.05 false discovery rate.

V shed 0 bases and J shed 6 bases, with 24 bases lying between them. The CDR3 is 18 amino acids. CDR1 and CDR2 from the germline V gene are LGHNA and YSLEER. With 60 Vbeta and 13 Jbeta primers, the PCR was carried out. In the original analysis: About 11 million of the 80 million or so unique TCR beta chains counted in a later analysis were shared. TCRdb's table, derived via immunoSEQ multiplex PCR, lists solely in-frame clones and lacks some. The V and J calls and the clone size are those of that table, but D and trimming were determined from the DNA. The table shows tens of thousands of clones, with about four fifths occurring only once. With regard to this clone: Antigen: not known.

The sequence derives from a man younger than 30 in good health and CMV-seronegative. The chain couples TRBV4-3 to TRBJ2-7; TRBD1 might be the D (5 bases). The sample taken for sequencing was PBMCs. CDR3: CASSQDVPLQGYVSEQYF. The CDR3 DNA reads as TGCGCCAGCAGCCAAGATGTCCCCCTCCAGGGATACGTTAGCGAGCAGTACTTC.